This T cell receptor (beta chain) was found in a study of T cells in localized non-small cell lung cancer. Findings of the study overall: Elevated circulating T cell density in blood was associated with longer overall survival. A median of roughly 57 clones ranked among the top 100 in tumor appeared in adjacent lung. The tumor had only one region sequenced, so heterogeneity remains possible. Uninvolved adjacent lung, not tumor, had the highest T cell clonality.

Some clones are missing from TCRdb's copy, which holds only in-frame ones; the method was immunoSEQ multiplex PCR. The table shows tens of thousands of clones, with approximately 80% occurring only once. This clone appeared a single time. Its antigen is not known. Germline CDR1 SGHNT, CDR2 YYREEE (reference sequence). V gave up 0 bases and J gave up 8 bases, with 11 bases separating them. The CDR3 loop spans 13 amino acids. Sequencing was performed on peripheral blood, taken before any cancer treatment. This clonotype originated in a male donor aged 60 or over with stage II squamous cell lung carcinoma. V gene TRBV5-4 combines with J gene TRBJ1-2; a possible D gene is TRBD1 (6 bases). CDR3 sequence: CASSLAGAGGYTF. The CDR3 coding sequence is TGTGCCAGCAGCTTGGCAGGGGCGGGAGGCTACACCTTC.